The 10 T cell receptor beta chains listed next were all sequenced from one sample in a study of cytomegalovirus exposure and HLA in healthy donors. Primers included in the PCR were 60 Vbeta and 13 Jbeta primers. The data were produced by immunoSEQ multiplex PCR, yet TCRdb's version contains in-frame clones alone and is incomplete. Of some 130,000 clones listed, approximately 79% are singletons. Source material: PBMCs. Every receptor here comes from a man aged 35 to 55 in good health and CMV-seropositive.

This clone came up once. This chain connects TRBV6-4 to TRBJ1-1, with a possible D match to TRBD1 (5 bases). Germline V gene lookup returns CDR1 MRHNA and CDR2 SNTAGT. V was cut by 3 bases and J by 1 base, with 6 bases left in between. The CDR3 sequence is 13 residues long. Here the CDR3 DNA reads TGTGCCAGCAGTGAACAGGCGAACACTGAAGCTTTCTTT. This codes for CASSEQANTEAFF.

The chain recombines TRBV4-1 with TRBJ1-1; 12 bases match TRBD1. Trimming at V came to 3 bases and at J to 1 base, leaving 6 bases not matched to a gene. There are 17 residues in the CDR3. Germline V gene data show CDR1 as MGHRA and CDR2 as YSYEKL. The CDR3 DNA is TGCGCCAGCAGCCAGGCACCGGGACAGGGGGCGAACACTGAAGCTTTCTTT. Translated: CASSQAPGQGANTEAFF.

Of note for this clone: The junction does not match germline at one end; this may be a read error. The V gene is TRBV27, the J gene TRBJ2-7; 8 bases are shared with TRBD1. Looked up from germline, CDR1 is MNHEY and CDR2 is SMNVEV (reference sequence). The CDR3 runs 14 residues. As DNA, the CDR3 is TGTGCCAGCAGTTTTCAGGGGGCAAGCTACGAGCAGTCCTTC. This gives the protein CASSFQGASYEQSF.

This clone was detected only once. The chain has TRBV5-8 and TRBJ2-5; 9 nucleotides match TRBD2. J lost 2 bases, V lost 0 bases, and 8 bases had no gene match. Germline assignment: CDR1 SGHTS and CDR2 YDEGEE. The CDR3 covers 17 residues. For the CDR3, the DNA is TGTGCCAGCAGCTTGGGTTTGGGACTAGCAGAACAAGAGACCCAGTACTTC. Translation: CASSLGLGLAEQETQYF.

The chain uses TRBV6-5 and TRBJ2-7; TRBD2 agrees at 10 bases. CDR3 length: 13 residues. Germline V gene lookup returns CDR1 MNHEY and CDR2 SVGAGI. The CDR3 DNA is TGTGCGACGTATGGTCTAGCGGGAGTCGAGCAGTACTTC. Amino acids: CATYGLAGVEQYF.

The chain uses TRBV5-1 and TRBJ2-1; D perhaps matches TRBD2 (7 bases). Looked up from germline, CDR1 is SGHRS and CDR2 is YFSETQ. The CDR3 sequence is 16 residues long. V lost 3 bases and J 2 bases, leaving 15 bases between the germline ends. The CDR3 loop is CASSSDGGAAYNEQFF. The CDR3 nucleotides read TGCGCCAGCAGCTCCGATGGGGGGGCTGCCTACAATGAGCAGTTCTTC.

Here the CDR3 DNA reads TGTGCCAGCAGTAACCTAGAGCAGTACTTC. Amino acids: CASSNLEQYF. The rearrangement links TRBV2 to TRBJ2-7; D ambiguous. This CDR3 has 10 amino acids. Per germline, CDR1 SNHLY and CDR2 FYNNEI. The V end was cut by 5 bases, the J end by 7 bases, with 6 bases between. The full variable domain, in which reference TRBV2 and TRBJ2-7 provide the parts outside the CDR3, is EPEVTQTPSHQVTQMGQEVILRCVPISNHLYFYWYRQILGQKVEFLVSFYNNEISEKSEIFDDQFSVERPDGSNFTLKIRSTKLEDSAMYFCASSNLEQYFGPGTRLTVT.

As to this clone: A junction boundary mismatches the germline segment, possibly from a read error. The chain uses TRBV7-9 and TRBJ1-2, with 8 bases matching TRBD1. There are 13 residues in the CDR3. The germline V gene encodes CDR1 SEHNR and CDR2 FQNEAQ (reference sequence). Here the CDR3 DNA reads TGTTCCAGCAGCTCGACAGGGGCAGGTGGCTACACCTTC. Residues: CSSSSTGAGGYTF.

The genes are TRBV27 and TRBJ2-5; 7 positions agree with TRBD2. After removal of 5 bases from V and 1 base from J, the junction contained 7 bases not matched to a gene. The CDR3 spans 15 residues. The germline V gene encodes CDR1 MNHEY and CDR2 SMNVEV (reference sequence). This CDR3 is CASSDSAGPQETQYF. As DNA, the CDR3 is TGTGCCAGCAGTGATTCAGCGGGGCCCCAAGAGACCCAGTACTTC.

The chain carries TRBV27 and TRBJ1-5; possibly TRBD1 for D (5 bases). Germline V gene lookup returns CDR1 MNHEY and CDR2 SMNVEV (reference sequence). The CDR3 length is 13 residues. The germline V and J ends were trimmed by 6 bases and 9 bases, with 15 bases remaining between them. CDR3 nucleotides: TGTGCCAGCAGGACGGGGGGTACGACGCCCCAGCATTTT. Its protein is CASRTGGTTPQHF.